A selection of T cell receptor beta chains follows, all from one sample in a study of T cell responses to AZD1222 COVID-19 vaccine. Clones were read by immunoSEQ multiplex PCR, and TCRdb kept only the in-frame ones, dropping some. This table holds approximately 120,000 clones, around 90% found once. The source was peripheral blood, collected on day 0 of MenACWY control vaccination. Source of these receptors: an adult in good health. Each CDR3 is given with its conserved first and last residue. A D gene is named only where the DNA matches it firmly. Rows give clone size only sometimes, using once, few, many, or a class for an expanded clone.

v_call: TRBV5-4; j_call: TRBJ2-7; clone_size: -; d_call: TRBD1; cdr3_nt: TGTGCCAGCAGCCCCGACAGGGGGCTACTGAGCTCCTACGAGCAGTACTTC; cdr3_aa: CASSPDRGLLSSYEQYF
v_call: TRBV3-1/TRBV3-2; j_call: TRBJ1-1; clone_size: -; d_call: TRBD1; cdr3_nt: TGTGCCAGCAGCCAAACAGGGGAGACTGAAGCTTTCTTT; cdr3_aa: CASSQTGETEAFF
v_call: TRBV15; j_call: TRBJ2-1; clone_size: few; d_call: TRBD2; cdr3_nt: TGTGCCACCAGAGCTAGCGGGGGGTTCAATGAGCAGTTCTTC; cdr3_aa: CATRASGGFNEQFF
v_call: TRBV6-6; j_call: TRBJ2-1; clone_size: -; d_call: TRBD2; cdr3_nt: TGTGCCAGCAGTTACGGAGCGGGAGGCTCGTATGAGCAGTTCTTC; cdr3_aa: CASSYGAGGSYEQFF
v_call: TRBV15; j_call: TRBJ2-1; clone_size: -; d_call: TRBD1; cdr3_nt: TGTGCCACCAGCTCTCCTAAACAGGGGGTGGATGAGCAGTTCTTC; cdr3_aa: CATSSPKQGVDEQFF
v_call: TRBV7-2; j_call: TRBJ1-1; clone_size: -; d_call: -; cdr3_nt: TGTGCCAGCAGCTTAGGCGCGGGCAGGGGCCTCTCTGGGACTGAAGCTTTCTTT; cdr3_aa: CASSLGAGRGLSGTEAFF
v_call: TRBV7-6; j_call: TRBJ2-5; clone_size: once; d_call: -; cdr3_nt: TGTGCCAGCAGCTTAACTAGCTTACAAGAGACCCAGTACTTC; cdr3_aa: CASSLTSLQETQYF
v_call: TRBV28; j_call: TRBJ1-2; clone_size: -; d_call: -; cdr3_nt: TGTGCCAGCAGTTTATTCGACACACTCTACGAGTTCGATGGCTACACCTTC; cdr3_aa: CASSLFDTLYEFDGYTF
v_call: TRBV7-9; j_call: TRBJ2-7; clone_size: -; d_call: -; cdr3_nt: TGTGCCAGCAGCTTAGACAGGGACGAGCAGTACTTC; cdr3_aa: CASSLDRDEQYF
v_call: TRBV6-6; j_call: TRBJ1-2; clone_size: -; d_call: -; cdr3_nt: TGTGCCAGCTTGGGTGTGGGGTGGTACTATGGCTACACCTTC; cdr3_aa: CASLGVGWYYGYTF
v_call: TRBV19; j_call: TRBJ1-1; clone_size: -; d_call: -; cdr3_nt: TGTGCCAGTAGTATCTCGGGATATACTAACACTGAAGCTTTCTTT; cdr3_aa: CASSISGYTNTEAFF
v_call: TRBV7-2; j_call: TRBJ1-3; clone_size: -; d_call: -; cdr3_nt: TGTGCCAGCAGCCTGGACCGCCGGGGACTGGAAAACACCATATATTTT; cdr3_aa: CASSLDRRGLENTIYF
v_call: TRBV6-4; j_call: TRBJ1-2; clone_size: -; d_call: -; cdr3_nt: TGTGCCAGCCGCTTAGGAGTTGGCTACACCTTC; cdr3_aa: CASRLGVGYTF
v_call: TRBV5-1; j_call: TRBJ2-2; clone_size: few; d_call: -; cdr3_nt: TGCGCCAGCAGCTCTTCAGACACCGGGGAGCTGTTTTTT; cdr3_aa: CASSSSDTGELFF
v_call: TRBV5-1; j_call: TRBJ1-3; clone_size: -; d_call: -; cdr3_nt: TGCGCCAGCAGCTCCGTCCTGGGAAACACCATATATTTT; cdr3_aa: CASSSVLGNTIYF
v_call: TRBV19; j_call: TRBJ1-5; clone_size: -; d_call: TRBD1; cdr3_nt: TGTGCCAGTAGTTCCCCAGGGGGCCGGTGGAACCAGCCCCAGCATTTT; cdr3_aa: CASSSPGGRWNQPQHF
v_call: TRBV7-6; j_call: TRBJ1-5; clone_size: once; d_call: TRBD1; cdr3_nt: TGTGCCAGCAGCTTAGAGAACAGGGGAAGCAATCAGCCCCAGCATTTT; cdr3_aa: CASSLENRGSNQPQHF
v_call: TRBV27; j_call: TRBJ1-1; clone_size: -; d_call: -; cdr3_nt: TGTGCCAGCAGTTTAAGATCCCAAAGTGGCACTGAAGCTTTCTTT; cdr3_aa: CASSLRSQSGTEAFF
v_call: TRBV10-3; j_call: TRBJ2-5; clone_size: -; d_call: -; cdr3_nt: TGTGCCATCAGGGCCGGTTCGGGCCAAGAGACCCAGTACTTC; cdr3_aa: CAIRAGSGQETQYF
v_call: TRBV5-8; j_call: TRBJ1-1; clone_size: -; d_call: -; cdr3_nt: TGTGCCAGCAGGTCAAGGGGGGCCAAAGCTTTCTTT; cdr3_aa: CASRSRGAKAFF
v_call: TRBV10-3; j_call: TRBJ2-2; clone_size: -; d_call: -; cdr3_nt: TGTGCCATCAAGGGAGCAGGGGAAGCCGGGGAGCTGTTTTTT; cdr3_aa: CAIKGAGEAGELFF
v_call: TRBV5-1; j_call: TRBJ1-4; clone_size: -; d_call: -; cdr3_nt: TGCGCCAGCAGCTTGGGGCCCCATGCAACTAATGAAAAACTGTTTTTT; cdr3_aa: CASSLGPHATNEKLFF
v_call: TRBV2; j_call: TRBJ1-1; clone_size: -; d_call: -; cdr3_nt: TGTGCCAGCATGTTCAGGGAAGCTTTCTTT; cdr3_aa: CASMFREAFF
v_call: TRBV28; j_call: TRBJ1-2; clone_size: once; d_call: -; cdr3_nt: TGTGCCAGCAATCGAGGGGCCTATGGCTACACCTTC; cdr3_aa: CASNRGAYGYTF